Given below is one T cell receptor (beta chain) in context. What it recognizes is unknown. The sample originates from a study of T cell responses to AZD1222 COVID-19 vaccine. Here immunoSEQ multiplex PCR was the method, and the copy in TCRdb shows in-frame clones only, minus some. The sample lists some 150,000 clones; more than 85% were seen once. General observations from the study: Following two doses of AZD1222, Spike-specific TCR breadth and depth rose. Nearly half of unique spike-specific TCRs reportedly avoided B.1.351 and B.1.1.7 mutated regions.

With V trimmed by 3 bases and J by 2 bases, 8 bases remained unmatched. CDR3 length: 16 amino acids. CDR1 MGHDK and CDR2 SYGVNS come from the germline V gene. This chain joins TRBV25-1 and TRBJ1-1; 8 nucleotides match TRBD1. The receptor's source is an adult in good health. This specimen consisted of peripheral blood, obtained on day 0 of AZD1222 vaccination. The CDR3 nucleotides are TGTGCCAGCAGTGATCTACAGGGGGACTTTAACACTGAAGCTTTCTTT. Protein product: CASSDLQGDFNTEAFF. Full variable domain (missing parts from reference TRBV25-1 and TRBJ1-1): EADIYQTPRYLVIGTGKKITLECSQTMGHDKMYWYQQDPGMELHLIHYSYGVNSTEKGDLSSESTVSRIRTEHFPLTLESARPSHTSQYLCASSDLQGDFNTEAFFGQGTRLTVV.